This T cell receptor (beta chain) comes out of a study of cytomegalovirus exposure and HLA in healthy donors. Overall study findings and caveats: An analysis done earlier found most TCR beta V segments productive about 87% or about 30% of the time.

Of note for this clone: Its antigen remains unknown.

Amplification used 60 Vbeta primers and 13 Jbeta primers. This table comes from immunoSEQ multiplex PCR, and its TCRdb copy is limited to in-frame clones, with some not included. The sample records about 94,000 clones, around 66% being singletons. The CDR3 totals 14 residues. Germline loops: CDR1 SGHTA, CDR2 FQGNSA. The J segment lost 5 bases and the V segment lost 5 bases, leaving 9 bases of the junction unmatched. The sequence was obtained from a man under 40 in good health and CMV-seronegative. The sample consisted of PBMCs. The chain joins TRBV7-2 to TRBJ2-7; 7 nucleotides match TRBD1. CDR3 protein: CASSMGQRGNEQYF. The CDR3 DNA reads as TGTGCCAGCAGCATGGGACAGCGAGGGAACGAGCAGTACTTC.